These 4 T cell receptor beta chains share one sample of origin, sequenced in a study of siplizumab effects on memory and regulatory T cells. Their antigens are not known. In the mixed lymphocyte reaction, cells were cocultured for six to seven days at 37°C. Produced via immunoSEQ multiplex PCR; TCRdb's table is partial and in-frame only. In the table there are 9,500 to 13,000 clones, around 40% of which are singletons. Material for sequencing was CFSE-low (dividing) CD8+ T cells sorted from an allogeneic mixed lymphocyte reaction. These receptor sequences come from a human donor in good health; the cells came from an allogeneic mixed lymphocyte reaction.

This rearrangement joins TRBV7-8 to TRBJ2-1; D perhaps matches TRBD1 (5 bases). Germline V lookup: CDR1 SGHVS, CDR2 FQNEAQ. Trimming removed 5 bases from V and 4 bases from J, with 15 bases in between. The length of the CDR3 is 15 residues. The CDR3 is CASSPTMTVYNEQFF. The DNA for the CDR3 is TGTGCCAGCAGCCCCACTATGACAGTTTACAATGAGCAGTTCTTC.

V is TRBV11-3 and J is TRBJ2-7, with 8 bases aligning to TRBD2. The germline V gene has CDR1 SGHNT and CDR2 YENEEA. Losses at the gene ends were 4 bases for V and 4 bases for J; bases not matched to a gene: 3. The CDR3 is 13 amino acids. CDR3 nucleotides: TGTGCCAGCAGCTGGGGACTAGTTTACGAGCAGTACTTC. The encoded protein is CASSWGLVYEQYF.

This chain connects TRBV7-9 to TRBJ2-7, with a weak D call TRBD2 (5 bases). The CDR3 totals 14 residues. The V gene's germline CDR1 is SEHNR and CDR2 FQNEAQ (reference sequence). V was shortened by 7 bases and J by 2 bases, with 15 bases between the two germline ends. The CDR3 region has the DNA TGTGCCAGCACCCAGGAGGAAGACCCCTACGAGCAGTACTTC. It yields the protein CASTQEEDPYEQYF.

The sample holds a few counts of this clone. The chain recombines TRBV11-2 with TRBJ1-1; D uncertain. With 0 bases removed from V and 8 bases from J, the gap between germline ends came to 7 bases. Germline CDR1 reads SGHAT; CDR2 reads FQNNGV. The CDR3 contains 12 residues. The CDR3 nucleotides read TGTGCCAGCAGCTTAGATAGAACAGAAGCTTTCTTT. Translated: CASSLDRTEAFF.